The rows below give T cell receptor beta chains drawn from one sample of a study of radiation and T cells in renal cell carcinoma. Profiling relied on immunoSEQ multiplex PCR, and the TCRdb table lists in-frame clones only, not all of them. The table includes approximately 170,000 clones, around 89% detected once. The specimen was blood, collected from a patient whose treatment included radiotherapy and nephrectomy. The receptors were gathered from a woman aged 45-65 years with renal cell carcinoma. CDR3s include the opening cysteine and the closing phenylalanine or tryptophan. The D gene is left open where the match is weak. For some rows the clone size is stated as once, few or many, or as a class when expanded; others skip it.

TRBJ2-1	NA	TRBD2	TRBV7-8	CASSPKVVAGYNEQFF	TGTGCCAGCAGCCCCAAGGTCGTAGCGGGCTACAATGAGCAGTTCTTC
TRBJ1-2	NA	NA	TRBV5-4	CASSPDGGLLTNYGYTF	TGTGCCAGCAGCCCCGATGGGGGACTCTTAACTAACTATGGCTACACCTTC
TRBJ1-2	NA	TRBD1	TRBV29-1	CSVVRGTAYGYTF	TGCAGCGTTGTTAGAGGGACAGCCTATGGCTACACCTTC
TRBJ1-3	NA	TRBD1	TRBV5-1	CASSIYDRGSPGNTIYF	TGCGCCAGCAGCATATATGACAGGGGCTCCCCGGGAAACACCATATATTTT
TRBJ1-2	few	TRBD1	TRBV19	CASSTGTGNNYGYTF	TGTGCCAGTAGTACCGGGACAGGCAATAACTATGGCTACACCTTC
TRBJ1-2	NA	NA	TRBV7-3	CASSLGGGYGYTF	TGTGCCAGCAGCTTGGGCGGGGGCTATGGCTACACCTTC
TRBJ2-7	NA	NA	TRBV6-1	CASRGTSYEQYF	TGTGCCAGCAGAGGGACTTCCTACGAGCAGTACTTC
TRBJ2-3	NA	TRBD1	TRBV29-1	CSDTGTGADTQYF	TGCAGCGATACCGGGACAGGAGCAGATACGCAGTATTTT
TRBJ2-5	NA	NA	TRBV6-5	CASSYPTTGGETQYF	TGTGCCAGCAGTTACCCCACGACAGGCGGGGAGACCCAGTACTTC
TRBJ2-7	NA	TRBD2	TRBV2	CASSGSSGHEQYF	TGTGCCAGCAGTGGATCTAGCGGCCACGAGCAGTACTTC
TRBJ2-5	NA	NA	TRBV5-1	CASRPTPGRQETQYF	TGCGCCAGCAGACCCACTCCGGGCAGACAAGAGACCCAGTACTTC
TRBJ1-1	NA	TRBD1	TRBV5-1	CASSSTGDRGGAFF	TGCGCCAGCAGCTCCACCGGGGACAGAGGGGGAGCTTTCTTT
TRBJ1-6	NA	NA	TRBV18	CASSEGPYGSPLHF	TGTGCCAGCTCGGAGGGACCCTATGGATCACCCCTCCACTTT
TRBJ2-7	few	TRBD1	TRBV5-6	CASSSSDRRGYEQYF	TGTGCCAGCAGCTCCTCGGACAGGAGAGGCTACGAGCAGTACTTC
TRBJ2-1	NA	NA	TRBV6-6	CASSPLWEQFF	TGTGCCAGCAGTCCCTTATGGGAGCAGTTCTTC
TRBJ2-5	NA	TRBD2	TRBV4-3	CASSQVPSGGGETQYF	TGCGCCAGCAGCCAAGTTCCTAGCGGGGGAGGAGAGACCCAGTACTTC
TRBJ2-7	NA	TRBD1	TRBV5-1	CASRVGQGAVLWRPYEQYF	TGCGCCAGCAGGGTAGGACAGGGGGCTGTTCTATGGCGGCCCTACGAGCAGTACTTC
TRBJ2-7	NA	NA	TRBV6-1	CAITTWQAYEQYF	TGTGCCATTACGACTTGGCAGGCCTACGAGCAGTACTTC
TRBJ2-7	NA	NA	TRBV7-9	CASSSNYEQYF	TGTGCCAGCAGCTCAAACTACGAGCAGTACTTC
TRBJ1-5	NA	NA	TRBV10-3	CAISWDSNQPQHF	TGTGCCATCAGTTGGGACAGCAATCAGCCCCAGCATTTT
TRBJ2-3	NA	NA	TRBV9	CASSVGASADTQYF	TGTGCCAGCAGCGTAGGAGCCAGTGCAGATACGCAGTATTTT
TRBJ1-2	NA	NA	TRBV10-3	CAISEWRGNYGYTF	TGTGCCATCAGTGAGTGGAGGGGGAATTATGGCTACACCTTC
TRBJ1-1	few	NA	TRBV29-1	CSVERNTEAFF	TGCAGCGTTGAGCGAAACACTGAAGCTTTCTTT
TRBJ2-1	NA	TRBD2	TRBV19	CASSIWGSGGRGVNEQFF	TGTGCCAGTAGTATATGGGGTAGCGGGGGGCGAGGCGTCAATGAGCAGTTCTTC
TRBJ2-5	NA	NA	TRBV5-4	CASSKPGTQETQYF	TGTGCCAGCAGCAAACCCGGGACTCAAGAGACCCAGTACTTC
TRBJ2-7	NA	NA	TRBV11-2	CASSHDSYEQYF	TGTGCCAGCAGCCATGACAGCTACGAGCAGTACTTC
TRBJ2-2	NA	NA	TRBV6-1	CASSEVPETNTGELFF	TGTGCCAGCAGTGAGGTACCGGAGACGAACACCGGGGAGCTGTTTTTT
TRBJ2-7	NA	TRBD2	TRBV5-1	CASSYGGDEQYF	TGCGCCAGCAGTTACGGGGGGGACGAGCAGTACTTC
TRBJ2-2	NA	NA	TRBV11-1	CASSLGQKNTGELFF	TGTGCCAGCAGCTTAGGGCAGAAGAACACCGGGGAGCTGTTTTTT
TRBJ1-1	NA	NA	TRBV5-1	CASSLVGQWTEAFF	TGCGCCAGCAGCTTGGTGGGACAATGGACTGAAGCTTTCTTT
TRBJ2-1	NA	TRBD1	TRBV7-2	CASSKVKGTVHNEQFF	TGTGCCAGCAGCAAAGTTAAGGGGACAGTCCACAATGAGCAGTTCTTC
TRBJ1-2	NA	NA	TRBV2	CAGTATGSYGYTF	TGTGCCGGTACCGCAACAGGGTCCTATGGCTACACCTTC
TRBJ2-5	NA	TRBD2	TRBV2	CASRRTSRLGETQYF	TGTGCCAGCAGGAGGACTAGTCGGTTGGGAGAGACCCAGTACTTC
TRBJ1-5	NA	TRBD1	TRBV19	CASRRGQGDGQPQHF	TGTGCCAGTAGAAGAGGACAGGGGGACGGTCAGCCCCAGCATTTT
TRBJ2-1	NA	NA	TRBV11-2	CASSAERGADEQFF	TGTGCCAGCAGCGCGGAAAGAGGGGCCGATGAGCAGTTCTTC
TRBJ2-5	NA	TRBD2	TRBV27	CASSFISSGQETQYF	TGTGCCAGCAGTTTCATATCTAGCGGCCAAGAGACCCAGTACTTC
TRBJ1-5	once	NA	TRBV5-8	CASSFWGNSNQPQHF	TGTGCCAGCAGCTTTTGGGGCAATAGCAATCAGCCCCAGCATTTT